The 4 T cell receptor beta chains in this list originate from one sample, sequenced in a study of metastatic and nonmetastatic thyroid tumors. Ahead of thyroid surgery, no patient had received treatment of any kind. TCRdb re-analyzed the PCR reads using MiXCR. The table lists 15,000 to 20,000 clones, around 25% of them singletons. The sample taken for sequencing was adjacent normal tissue. The receptors were sampled from a female donor with papillary thyroid cancer or a benign thyroid nodule (not recorded which). Some clones in this sample may be carry-over from other donors' samples.

By share, this clone counts as medium-sized (0.01 to 0.1%). The chain is built from TRBV28 and TRBJ2-7; D may match TRBD1 or TRBD2 (5 bases each). CDR3 size: 12 residues. Germline V lookup: CDR1 MDHEN, CDR2 SYDVKM. Trimming cost V 2 bases and J 3 bases, with 5 bases left between them. CDR3: CASSLGGYEQYF. The CDR3 coding sequence is TGTGCCAGCAGTTTAGGGGGCTACGAGCAGTACTTC.

This clone was detected once. An end of the junction differs from the germline gene, which may be a read error. J is TRBJ1-2 and V is TRBV3-1; 10 bases line up with TRBD1. This CDR3 is 13 amino acids long. CDR1 is LGHDT and CDR2 is YNNKEL in the germline V gene (reference sequence). The CDR3 protein is CTSSPTGGWGYTF. CDR3 nucleotide sequence: TGTACCAGCAGCCCGACAGGGGGCTGGGGCTACACCTTC.

The V call is TRBV24-1, the J call TRBJ2-1; tentative D call: TRBD2 (5 bases). The CDR3 spans 16 residues. From germline, CDR1 is KGHDR and CDR2 SFDVKD. Trimming pared 5 bases from V and 5 bases from J, leaving 18 bases between. The CDR3 sequence: CATSGPRRASHNEQFF. DNA of the CDR3: TGTGCCACCAGTGGTCCCAGGCGGGCTAGCCACAATGAGCAGTTCTTC.

Sample share makes this clone medium-sized. V is TRBV6-1 and J is TRBJ2-7; D ambiguous. The CDR3 extends over 13 amino acids. The V end was cut by 6 bases, the J end by 6 bases, with 15 bases between. CDR1 is MNHNS and CDR2 is SASEGT in the germline V gene. In DNA form, the CDR3 reads TGTGCCAGCAGAATGACACCGGCCCTCGAGCAGTACTTC. Amino acid sequence: CASRMTPALEQYF.